The entry below describes one T cell receptor beta chain. Its cognate antigen is unknown. Sequencing used immunoSEQ version 4 in survey mode. This table comes from immunoSEQ multiplex PCR, and its TCRdb copy is limited to in-frame clones, with some not included. The sample carries roughly 28,000 clones, around 73% recorded once. The entry originates in a study of persistence of HIV-infected CD4 T cells. Study outcomes and limitations: TCRbeta richness was lower in CMV- and Gag-responding cells than in anti-CD3/anti-CD28-responding cells. Within sorted populations, more oligoclonal TCRs accompanied more oligoclonal proviruses.

The CDR3 loop spans 15 amino acids. CDR1 and CDR2 from the germline V gene are SGHNT and YYREEE (reference sequence). Trimming took 4 bases from V and 4 from J; bases not matched to a gene: 5. The stimulus was lysate of CMV-infected fibroblasts, roughly 9.2 ug/mL. CD40L-negative CD69-negative CD45RO-high memory CD4+ T cells were sorted as populations depleted of antigen-responding cells. A roughly 19-hour stimulation of CD8-depleted PBMCs used anti-CD28/CD49d costimulation, CD40-blocking antibody and enfuvirtide. The sequence derives from an adult woman with HIV who was CMV-seropositive. The specimen was CD4+ T cells sorted from PBMCs after roughly 18-hour stimulation, collected from a patient who received antiretroviral therapy. The rearrangement links TRBV5-4 to TRBJ2-2; TRBD1 matches at 9 bases. This chain's CDR3 is CASSEGTGSTGELFF. CDR3 in DNA: TGTGCCAGCAGCGAAGGGACAGGGAGCACCGGGGAGCTGTTTTTT.